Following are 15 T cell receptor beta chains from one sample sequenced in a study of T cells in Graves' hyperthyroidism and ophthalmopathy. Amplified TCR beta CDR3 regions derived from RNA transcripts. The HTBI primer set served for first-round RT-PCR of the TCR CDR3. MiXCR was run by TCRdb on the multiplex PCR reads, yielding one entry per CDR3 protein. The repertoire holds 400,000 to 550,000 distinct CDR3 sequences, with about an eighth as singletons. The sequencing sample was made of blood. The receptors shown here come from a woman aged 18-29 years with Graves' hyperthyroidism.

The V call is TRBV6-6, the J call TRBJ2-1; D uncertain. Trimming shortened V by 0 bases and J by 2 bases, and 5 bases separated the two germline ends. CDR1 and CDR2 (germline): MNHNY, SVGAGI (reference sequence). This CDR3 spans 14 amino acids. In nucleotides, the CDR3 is TGTGCCAGCAGTTACTCGGCCGCCTACAATGAGCAGTTCTTC. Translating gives CASSYSAAYNEQFF.

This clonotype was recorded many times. CDR3 nucleotide sequence: TGTGCCAGCACCAAATTCCTAGCGGGGTACAATGAGCAGTTCTTC. It is translated as CASTKFLAGYNEQFF. The V call is TRBV12-3 or TRBV12-4, the J call TRBJ2-1; 9 nucleotides line up with TRBD2. The J segment lost 4 bases and the V segment lost 7 bases, leaving 8 bases of the junction unmatched. The length of the CDR3 is 15 residues.

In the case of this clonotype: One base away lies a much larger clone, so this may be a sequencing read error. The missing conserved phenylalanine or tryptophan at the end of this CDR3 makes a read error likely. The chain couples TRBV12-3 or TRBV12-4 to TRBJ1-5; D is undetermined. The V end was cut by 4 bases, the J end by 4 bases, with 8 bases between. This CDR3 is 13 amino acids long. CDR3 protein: CASSYRENQPQHS. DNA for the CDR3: TGTGCCAGCAGTTATCGGGAAAATCAGCCCCAGCATTCT.

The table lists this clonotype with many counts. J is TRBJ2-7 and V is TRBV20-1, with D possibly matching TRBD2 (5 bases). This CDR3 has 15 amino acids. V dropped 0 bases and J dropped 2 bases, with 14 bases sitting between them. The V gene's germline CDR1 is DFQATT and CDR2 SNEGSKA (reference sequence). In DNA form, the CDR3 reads TGCAGTGCTAGAGATCTAAAGCGGAACCCCTACGAGCAGTACGTC. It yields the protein CSARDLKRNPYEQYV.

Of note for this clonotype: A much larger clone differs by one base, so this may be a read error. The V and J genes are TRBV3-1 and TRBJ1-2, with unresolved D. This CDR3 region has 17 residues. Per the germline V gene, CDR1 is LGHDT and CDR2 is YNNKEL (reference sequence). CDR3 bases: TGTGCCAGCGGCCAAGATTTATCGCCAACTACTAACTATGGCTACACCTTC. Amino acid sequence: CASGQDLSPTTNYGYTF.

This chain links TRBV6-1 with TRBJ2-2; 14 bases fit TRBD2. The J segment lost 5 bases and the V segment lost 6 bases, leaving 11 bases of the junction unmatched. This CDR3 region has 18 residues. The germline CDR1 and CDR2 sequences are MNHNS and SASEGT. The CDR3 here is CASRGLAGAHLRTGELFF. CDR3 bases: TGTGCCAGCAGGGGACTAGCGGGAGCCCACCTGAGAACCGGGGAGCTGTTTTTT.

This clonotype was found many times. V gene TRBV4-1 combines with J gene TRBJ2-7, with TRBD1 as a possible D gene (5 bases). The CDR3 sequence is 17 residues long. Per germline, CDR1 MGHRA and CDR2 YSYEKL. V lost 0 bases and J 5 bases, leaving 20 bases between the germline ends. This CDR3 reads CASSQDVRAAGDNEQYF. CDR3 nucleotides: TGCGCCAGCAGCCAAGATGTCAGGGCGGCTGGAGATAACGAGCAGTACTTC.

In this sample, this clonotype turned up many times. The chain's CDR3 is CATSDIKAGVGGETQYF. The CDR3 DNA reads TGTGCCACCAGTGATATCAAAGCGGGAGTAGGTGGAGAGACCCAGTACTTC. The chain couples TRBV24-1 to TRBJ2-5, with 8 bases identical to TRBD2. The germline gives CDR1 KGHDR, CDR2 SFDVKD. Trimming removed 3 bases from V and 4 bases from J; junction bases left unmatched: 12. The CDR3 spans 17 residues.

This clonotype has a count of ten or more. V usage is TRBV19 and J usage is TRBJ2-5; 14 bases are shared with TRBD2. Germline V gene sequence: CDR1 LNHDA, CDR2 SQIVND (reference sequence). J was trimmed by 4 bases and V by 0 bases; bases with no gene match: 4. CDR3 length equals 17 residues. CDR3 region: CASSIEGLAGAGETQYF. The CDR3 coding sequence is TGTGCCAGTAGTATAGAGGGACTAGCGGGAGCCGGAGAGACCCAGTACTTC.

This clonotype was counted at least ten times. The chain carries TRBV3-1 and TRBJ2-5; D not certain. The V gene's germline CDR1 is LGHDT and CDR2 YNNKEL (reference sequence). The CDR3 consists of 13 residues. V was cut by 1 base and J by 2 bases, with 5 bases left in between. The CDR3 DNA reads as TGTGCCAGCAGCCAAGCCTATCAAGAGACCCAGTACTTC. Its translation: CASSQAYQETQYF.

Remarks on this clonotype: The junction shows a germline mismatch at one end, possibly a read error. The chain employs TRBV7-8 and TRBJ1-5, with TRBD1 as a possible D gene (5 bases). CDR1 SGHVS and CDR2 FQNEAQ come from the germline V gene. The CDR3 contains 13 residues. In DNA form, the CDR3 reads TGTGCCAGCGGCTTGGGGGGGGACCAGCCCCAGCATTTT. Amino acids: CASGLGGDQPQHF.

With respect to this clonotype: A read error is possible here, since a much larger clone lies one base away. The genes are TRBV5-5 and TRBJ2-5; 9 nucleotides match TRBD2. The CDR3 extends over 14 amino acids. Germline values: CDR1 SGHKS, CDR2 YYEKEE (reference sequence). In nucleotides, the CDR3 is TGTACCAGCAGCAAACCCAGCGGGGGGGAGACCCAGTACTTC. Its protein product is CTSSKPSGGETQYF.

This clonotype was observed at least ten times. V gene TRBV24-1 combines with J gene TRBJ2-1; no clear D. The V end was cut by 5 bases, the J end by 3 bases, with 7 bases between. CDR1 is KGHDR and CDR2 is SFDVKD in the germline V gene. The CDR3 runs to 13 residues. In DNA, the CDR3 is TGTGCCACCAGTGCTCCGGACTACAATGAGCAGTTCTTC. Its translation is CATSAPDYNEQFF.

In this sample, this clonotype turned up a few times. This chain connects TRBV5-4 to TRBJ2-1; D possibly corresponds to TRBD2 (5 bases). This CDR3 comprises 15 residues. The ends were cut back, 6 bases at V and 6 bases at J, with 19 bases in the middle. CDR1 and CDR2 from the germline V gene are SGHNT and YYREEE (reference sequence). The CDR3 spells CASTKAANLPNEQFF. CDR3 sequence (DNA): TGTGCCAGCACCAAAGCGGCCAACCTTCCCAATGAGCAGTTCTTC. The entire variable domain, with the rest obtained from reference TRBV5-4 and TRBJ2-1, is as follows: ETGVTQSPTHLIKTRGQQVTLRCSSQSGHNTVSWYQQALGQGPQFIFQYYREEENGRGNFPPRFSGLQFPNYSSELNVNALELDDSALYLCASTKAANLPNEQFFGPGTRLTVL.

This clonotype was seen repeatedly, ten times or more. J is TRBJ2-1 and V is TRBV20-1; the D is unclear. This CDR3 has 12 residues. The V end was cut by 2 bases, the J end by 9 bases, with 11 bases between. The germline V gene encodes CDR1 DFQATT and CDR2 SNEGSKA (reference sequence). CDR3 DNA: TGCAGTGCTAGAATCGCCGGTGTTGAGCAGTTCTTC. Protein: CSARIAGVEQFF.